This entry features one TCR beta chain sequence. Germline V gene data show CDR1 as MGHDK and CDR2 as SYGVNS. Trimming at V came to 6 bases and at J to 4 bases, leaving 6 bases not matched to a gene. The CDR3 covers 14 residues. This sample was included in a study of blood T cells in healthy people across ages. At the level of the study: T cells yielded about one barcoded beta molecule per two cells through template switching.

Combining a sample-barcoded 5' primer with a J-beta primer mix, a second PCR ran for roughly 7 to 11 cycles. Each cDNA molecule was tagged by a template-switch adaptor that had 12 random nucleotides. TCRdb ran MiXCR on the 5' RACE reads and lists one entry per CDR3 protein. The sample lists more than 650,000 distinct CDR3 sequences, roughly 50% seen once, with approximately 40% in the top ten. This TCR was sampled from a man older than 75 in good health. This chain links TRBV25-1 with TRBJ1-1; 9 bases align to TRBD1. Sequencing input: blood. CDR3 nucleotide sequence: TGTGCCAGCAGCCCTGACAGGGGGGCCACTGAAGCTTTCTTT. Translated, it gives CASSPDRGATEAFF.